Listed below are T cell receptor beta chains from one sample, sequenced in a study of blood T cell repertoires in COVID-19. TCRdb's table, derived via immunoSEQ multiplex PCR, lists solely in-frame clones and lacks some. Of roughly 160,000 clones in the sample, over 70% were seen once. Sequencing was done on a sample of PBMCs or T cells enriched from blood (not recorded which). The source is a woman aged 40 to 49 with acute COVID-19. CDR3s leave out the opening cysteine and the closing phenylalanine or tryptophan. Fields, in order: J gene, V gene, CDR3 protein.

J: TRBJ2-7; V: TRBV10-1; CDR3: ASSEVGTGVYEQY
J: TRBJ2-7; V: TRBV3-1/TRBV3-2; CDR3: ASSQSGNTYEQY
J: TRBJ2-5; V: TRBV7-9; CDR3: ASSLGPGGMTETQY
J: TRBJ2-4; V: TRBV18; CDR3: ASSPAAAGIQY
J: TRBJ1-1; V: TRBV2; CDR3: ASSNPGTGNTNTEAF
J: TRBJ2-3; V: TRBV27; CDR3: ASSLSMTMDRNTDTQY
J: TRBJ2-6; V: TRBV11-2; CDR3: ASSLGEGALDVLT
J: TRBJ2-1; V: TRBV5-6; CDR3: ASSSAGVRQTEQF
J: TRBJ1-2; V: TRBV6-5; CDR3: ASRSAVYGYT
J: TRBJ2-5; V: TRBV30; CDR3: AWSPGQVTQY
J: TRBJ2-3; V: TRBV12-3/TRBV12-4; CDR3: ATMTGGTDTQY
J: TRBJ1-2; V: TRBV28; CDR3: ASRMSEYGYT
J: TRBJ2-2; V: TRBV19; CDR3: ASSILAGYTGELF
J: TRBJ2-1; V: TRBV29-1; CDR3: SVVASGRYYNEQF
J: TRBJ1-2; V: TRBV24-1; CDR3: ATSEGRDSNYGYT
J: TRBJ1-2; V: TRBV7-2; CDR3: ASSWGDRNYGYT
J: TRBJ2-5; V: TRBV5-5; CDR3: ASSPVGQGLAETQY
J: TRBJ1-2; V: TRBV5-5; CDR3: ASSLSTDNYGYT
J: TRBJ1-2; V: TRBV10-3; CDR3: AIRAGDNYGYT
J: TRBJ1-3; V: TRBV7-9; CDR3: ASSLAFSVGNTIY
J: TRBJ1-2; V: TRBV5-1; CDR3: ASSLMGGTNYGYT
J: TRBJ2-1; V: TRBV28; CDR3: ASSFTGFSNEQF
J: TRBJ2-3; V: TRBV9; CDR3: ASSYSPGGTDTQY
J: TRBJ2-3; V: TRBV7-2; CDR3: ASSQGLAGHTQY
J: TRBJ2-2; V: TRBV5-4; CDR3: ASSLANTGELF
J: TRBJ1-6; V: TRBV7-2; CDR3: ASSLGQGFYHSPLH
J: TRBJ2-5; V: TRBV12-3/TRBV12-4; CDR3: ASSGETQY
J: TRBJ1-4; V: TRBV4-1; CDR3: ASSQPTGANEKLF
J: TRBJ1-1; V: TRBV20-1; CDR3: SARGQLEAF
J: TRBJ1-4; V: TRBV3-1/TRBV3-2; CDR3: ASSQGIGRGGMNEKLF
J: TRBJ1-1; V: TRBV29-1; CDR3: SVALAQNTEAF
J: TRBJ2-1; V: TRBV2; CDR3: ASSGLGQQEF
J: TRBJ2-1; V: TRBV6-6; CDR3: ASGMAGVSYNEQF
J: TRBJ1-2; V: TRBV2; CDR3: ASHRQNQHTT
J: TRBJ2-1; V: TRBV5-1; CDR3: ASSSSGQTEF
J: TRBJ2-5; V: TRBV2; CDR3: ASTVRGGETQY
J: TRBJ2-5; V: TRBV19; CDR3: ASTGRGQETQY
J: TRBJ1-2; V: TRBV6-1; CDR3: ASSESGNDGYT
J: TRBJ1-5; V: TRBV6-6; CDR3: ASSYYGEAEPQH
J: TRBJ2-2; V: TRBV24-1; CDR3: ATSDSPGASGSRNTGELF
J: TRBJ2-1; V: TRBV19; CDR3: ASSIRKLAKLYNEQF
J: TRBJ2-7; V: TRBV7-2; CDR3: ASSDDYSYEQY
J: TRBJ2-7; V: TRBV19; CDR3: ASSIYGTGAEQY
J: TRBJ1-1; V: TRBV5-1; CDR3: ASSWGTGGASNTEAF